This T cell receptor beta chain came from a study of CD8 T cells in ankylosing spondylitis. Whole-study results and caveats: There was a TCR beta motif, made of several highly homologous variants, that appeared characteristic of ankylosing spondylitis blood. Earlier studies detected some motif variants in reactive arthritis synovial fluid and blood. Those disease-linked clones were CD8+; they were also relatively rare in peripheral blood. Matched synovial fluid from ankylosing spondylitis patients was reported to be enriched for disease-linked clones.

To note about this clonotype: Its matching antigen is unknown.

Quantitative barcoded 5'-RACE was used to prepare TCR beta libraries. TCRdb passed the 5' RACE reads through MiXCR, listing each CDR3 protein once. The repertoire consists of some 450,000 distinct CDR3 sequences, with 15% to 20% occurring once and the leading ten covering just over 1%. Trimming took 3 bases from V and 8 from J, leaving 20 bases between them. The germline V gene has CDR1 DFQATT and CDR2 SNEGSKA (reference sequence). CDR3 length: 15 residues. The specimen sequenced was blood, either unsorted or a sorted T cell fraction (not recorded which). V usage is TRBV20-1 and J usage is TRBJ2-1; a possible D gene is TRBD2 (7 bases). This TCR came from a male donor with ankylosing spondylitis. CDR3 DNA: TGCAGTGCTAGTAACCCCGTAGGGAGGGGGGATGAGCAGTTCTTC. It translates to CSASNPVGRGDEQFF.